Here is one T cell receptor beta chain with its context. The authors' processing: Estimation of nucleated cell counts relied on the amplification of reference gene primers. Measured with immunoSEQ multiplex PCR; TCRdb has only the in-frame clones, and not every one. V, J and clone size reflect that table, while D and trimming were determined from the DNA. The sample gives over 70,000 clones, roughly 85% of which show up once; under 6% is in the top ten. These data originate in a study of blood T cell repertoires in COVID-19. As for the study in general: Researchers got acute and convalescent COVID-19 samples from the United States, Italy and Spain. Sources were T cells, B-cell-depleted T cells, or PBMCs; the material itself was cDNA or gDNA.

The specimen was peripheral blood. This TCR was recovered from an elderly man with acute or convalescent COVID-19.

The CDR3 sequence is CASSLGQGSYEQYF. Written as DNA, the CDR3 is TGTGCCAGCAGTTTAGGACAGGGATCCTACGAGCAGTACTTC. This chain links TRBV6-6 with TRBJ2-7, with TRBD1 matching over 8 bases. The length of the CDR3 is 14 residues. J gave up 1 base and V 4 bases, and 3 bases lay outside the gene matches. The V gene's germline CDR1 is MNHNY and CDR2 SVGAGI (reference sequence).